This T cell receptor (beta chain) was obtained from a study of human T cells and chemical hapten exposure. At the level of the study: Chiefly women, the patients showed alopecia areata, totalis or universalis.

Stated time point: pre-sensitization, week 0. Treatment: therapeutic diphenylcyclopropenone sensitization with weekly scalp DPC. About this clonotype: Its antigen is unknown.

The study's findings and limits: Patch test score rose with PT1 expanded TCR count, significant at thresholds 8, 16 and 32, not 4. DPC sensitization left the count of TCRs above 1 in 1000 unchanged.

MiXCR, run by TCRdb on the RACE reads, gives a single entry per CDR3 protein. The table lists 240,000 or so distinct CDR3 sequences, more than 6.5% of them singletons. This clonotype was sampled from a woman between 35 and 50 years old with alopecia areata. Some clones in this sample may be carry-over from other donors' samples. Sequenced material: whole blood, taken in connection with sensitization to the hapten diphenylcyclopropenone (DPC).

DNA of the CDR3: TGTGCCAGCAGTTCTCCTCTAACCTACGAGCAGTACTTC. Translating it yields CASSSPLTYEQYF. The V and J genes are TRBV28 and TRBJ2-7; D call uncertain. From germline, CDR1 is MDHEN and CDR2 SYDVKM. CDR3 length: 13 residues. V lost 4 bases and J lost 2, with 9 bases in between.